This TCR beta chain was found in a study of T-cell memory formation after mild COVID-19. Study-level findings and limits: Clones contracting over day 15 to 85 were CD4/CD8 balanced, with later expanders leaning CD4+.

TCRdb analysed the 5' RACE reads with MiXCR anew, one entry per CDR3 protein. This repertoire shows 300,000 or so distinct CDR3 sequences, around 15% found once; its top ten account for approximately 25%. Per germline, CDR1 LGHNA and CDR2 YSLEER. The CDR3 spans 14 residues. The ends were cut back, 4 bases at V and 3 bases at J, with 12 bases in the middle. About this clonotype: What it recognizes is unknown.

This rearrangement joins TRBV4-3 to TRBJ1-1, with D possibly TRBD1 on 5 matching bases. Sequencing was done on a sample of PBMCs or a T cell subset sorted from them (not recorded which). The sequence came from a man aged 18-30 years who had mild COVID-19 (a few samples of this study predate the infection). Cell type and time point are not known. In DNA form, the CDR3 reads TGCGCCAGCAGCCTATTCTCAGGGCACACTGAAGCTTTCTTT. Protein sequence: CASSLFSGHTEAFF.